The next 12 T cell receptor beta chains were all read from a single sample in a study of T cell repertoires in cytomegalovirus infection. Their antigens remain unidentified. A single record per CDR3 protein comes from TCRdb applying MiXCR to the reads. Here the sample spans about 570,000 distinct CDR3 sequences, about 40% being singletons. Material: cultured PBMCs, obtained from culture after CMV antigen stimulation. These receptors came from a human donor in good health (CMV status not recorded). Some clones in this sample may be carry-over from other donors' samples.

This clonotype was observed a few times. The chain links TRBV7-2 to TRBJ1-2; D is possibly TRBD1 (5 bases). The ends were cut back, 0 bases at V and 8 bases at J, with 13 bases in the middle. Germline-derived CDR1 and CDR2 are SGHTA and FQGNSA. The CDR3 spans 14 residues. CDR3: CASSLASGSGGYTF. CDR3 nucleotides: TGTGCCAGCAGCTTAGCGTCAGGGTCTGGAGGCTACACCTTC. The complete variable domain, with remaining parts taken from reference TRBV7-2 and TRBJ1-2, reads GAGVSQSPSNKVTEKGKDVELRCDPISGHTALYWYRQSLGQGLEFLIYFQGNSAPDKSGLPSDRFSAERTGGSVSTLTIQRTQQEDSAVYLCASSLASGSGGYTFGSGTRLTVV.

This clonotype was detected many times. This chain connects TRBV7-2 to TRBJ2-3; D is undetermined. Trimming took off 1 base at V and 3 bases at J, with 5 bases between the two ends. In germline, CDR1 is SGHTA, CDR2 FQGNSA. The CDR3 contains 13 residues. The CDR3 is CASSLEQTDTQYF. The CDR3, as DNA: TGTGCCAGCAGCTTAGAGCAGACAGATACGCAGTATTTT.

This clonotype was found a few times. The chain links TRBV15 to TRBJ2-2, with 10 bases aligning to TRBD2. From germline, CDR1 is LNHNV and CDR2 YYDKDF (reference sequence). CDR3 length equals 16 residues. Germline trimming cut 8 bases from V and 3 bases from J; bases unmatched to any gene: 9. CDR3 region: CATGSSGGLYTGELFF. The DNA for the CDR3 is TGTGCCACCGGTTCTAGCGGGGGCCTTTACACCGGGGAGCTGTTTTTT.

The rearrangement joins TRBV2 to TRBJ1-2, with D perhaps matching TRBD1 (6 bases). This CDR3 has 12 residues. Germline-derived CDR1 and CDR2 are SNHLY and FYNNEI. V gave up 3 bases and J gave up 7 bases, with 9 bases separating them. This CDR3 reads CASSDRGGGYTF. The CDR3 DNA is TGTGCCAGCAGTGACAGGGGCGGTGGCTACACCTTC.

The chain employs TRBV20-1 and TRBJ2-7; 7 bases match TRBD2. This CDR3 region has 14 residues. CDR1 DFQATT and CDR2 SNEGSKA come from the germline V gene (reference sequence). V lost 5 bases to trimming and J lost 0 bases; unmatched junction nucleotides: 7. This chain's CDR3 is CSARGDGDSYEQYF. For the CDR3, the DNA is TGCAGTGCTCGGGGGGACGGAGACTCCTACGAGCAGTACTTC.

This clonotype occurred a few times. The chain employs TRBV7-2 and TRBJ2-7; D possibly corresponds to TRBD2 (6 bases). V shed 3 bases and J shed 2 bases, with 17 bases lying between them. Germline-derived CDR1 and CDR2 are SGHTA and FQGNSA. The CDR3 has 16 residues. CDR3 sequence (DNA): TGTGCCAGCAGCTTGGGGGGAGGCAGACTAACCTACGAGCAGTACTTC. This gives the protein CASSLGGGRLTYEQYF.

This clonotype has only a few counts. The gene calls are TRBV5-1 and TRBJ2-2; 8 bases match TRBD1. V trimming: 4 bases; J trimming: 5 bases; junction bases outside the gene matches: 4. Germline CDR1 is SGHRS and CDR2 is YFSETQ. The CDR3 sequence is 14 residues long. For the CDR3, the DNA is TGCGCCAGCAGCGTGACAGGGGCAACCGGGGAGCTGTTTTTT. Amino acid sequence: CASSVTGATGELFF.

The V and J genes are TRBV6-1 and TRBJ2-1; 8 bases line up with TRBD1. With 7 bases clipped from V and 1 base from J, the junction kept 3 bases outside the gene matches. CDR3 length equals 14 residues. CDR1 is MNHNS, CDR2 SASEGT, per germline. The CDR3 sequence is CASMTGDSYNEQFF. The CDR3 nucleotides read TGTGCCAGCATGACAGGGGATTCCTACAATGAGCAGTTCTTC.

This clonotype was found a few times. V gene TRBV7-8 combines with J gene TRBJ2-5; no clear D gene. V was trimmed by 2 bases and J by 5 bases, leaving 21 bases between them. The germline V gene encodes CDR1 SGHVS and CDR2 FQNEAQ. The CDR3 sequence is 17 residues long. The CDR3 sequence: CASSLSSVGWVDETQYF. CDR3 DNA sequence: TGTGCCAGCAGCTTATCGTCAGTGGGCTGGGTTGATGAGACCCAGTACTTC.

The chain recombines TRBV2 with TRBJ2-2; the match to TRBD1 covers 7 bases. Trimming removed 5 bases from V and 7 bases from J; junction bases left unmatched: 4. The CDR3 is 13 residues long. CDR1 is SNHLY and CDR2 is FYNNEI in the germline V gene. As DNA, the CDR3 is TGTGCCAGCAGTCCACAGGGGATCGGGGAGCTGTTTTTT. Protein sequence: CASSPQGIGELFF.

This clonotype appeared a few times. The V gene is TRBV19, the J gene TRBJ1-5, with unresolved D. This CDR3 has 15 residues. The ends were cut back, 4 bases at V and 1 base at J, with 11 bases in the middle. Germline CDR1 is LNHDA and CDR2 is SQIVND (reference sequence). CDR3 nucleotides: TGTGCCAGTAGTACGGACGGAGGAAGCAATCAGCCCCAGCATTTT. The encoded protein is CASSTDGGSNQPQHF.

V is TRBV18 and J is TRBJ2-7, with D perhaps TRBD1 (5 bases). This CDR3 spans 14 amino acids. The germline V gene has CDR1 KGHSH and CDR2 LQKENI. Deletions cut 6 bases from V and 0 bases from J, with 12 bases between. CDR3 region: CASSLDSYSYEQYF. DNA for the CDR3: TGTGCCAGCTCTTTAGACAGCTACTCCTACGAGCAGTACTTC.